This T cell receptor beta chain was sequenced in a study of metastatic and nonmetastatic thyroid tumors. About the research overall: Thyroid patients, malignant and benign, had repertoires compared across blood and tumor or nodule tissue. Study-wide results and caveats: It was reported that TCR beta diversity was significantly higher in malignant thyroid tumors than benign nodules, in blood and tumor.

The V and J ends lost 2 bases and 2 bases respectively, with 12 bases between them. This CDR3 has 16 residues. Germline-derived CDR1 and CDR2 are MNHNS and SASEGT. Treatment of any kind had been given to no patient before thyroid surgery. Details on this clone: Its target is not known.

In the original analysis: Clinicopathological groups supplied CDR3 differences that were used to build a distant-metastasis classifier for papillary thyroid cancer. TCRdb recomputed clones from the PCR reads via MiXCR. TCRdb's processing, not the authors' own work, is the source of the V and J calls. The repertoire holds about 16,000 clones, with 20% to 30% as singletons. This sequence originates from a male donor with papillary thyroid cancer or a benign thyroid nodule (not recorded which). Some clones in this sample may be carry-over from other donors' samples. The sequenced sample consisted of tumor tissue. The genes are TRBV6-1 and TRBJ2-2; TRBD1 is a possible D gene (6 bases). CDR3 sequence reads: CASSESQQGNTGELFF. CDR3 in DNA: TGTGCCAGCAGTGAATCCCAACAGGGCAACACCGGGGAGCTGTTTTTT.